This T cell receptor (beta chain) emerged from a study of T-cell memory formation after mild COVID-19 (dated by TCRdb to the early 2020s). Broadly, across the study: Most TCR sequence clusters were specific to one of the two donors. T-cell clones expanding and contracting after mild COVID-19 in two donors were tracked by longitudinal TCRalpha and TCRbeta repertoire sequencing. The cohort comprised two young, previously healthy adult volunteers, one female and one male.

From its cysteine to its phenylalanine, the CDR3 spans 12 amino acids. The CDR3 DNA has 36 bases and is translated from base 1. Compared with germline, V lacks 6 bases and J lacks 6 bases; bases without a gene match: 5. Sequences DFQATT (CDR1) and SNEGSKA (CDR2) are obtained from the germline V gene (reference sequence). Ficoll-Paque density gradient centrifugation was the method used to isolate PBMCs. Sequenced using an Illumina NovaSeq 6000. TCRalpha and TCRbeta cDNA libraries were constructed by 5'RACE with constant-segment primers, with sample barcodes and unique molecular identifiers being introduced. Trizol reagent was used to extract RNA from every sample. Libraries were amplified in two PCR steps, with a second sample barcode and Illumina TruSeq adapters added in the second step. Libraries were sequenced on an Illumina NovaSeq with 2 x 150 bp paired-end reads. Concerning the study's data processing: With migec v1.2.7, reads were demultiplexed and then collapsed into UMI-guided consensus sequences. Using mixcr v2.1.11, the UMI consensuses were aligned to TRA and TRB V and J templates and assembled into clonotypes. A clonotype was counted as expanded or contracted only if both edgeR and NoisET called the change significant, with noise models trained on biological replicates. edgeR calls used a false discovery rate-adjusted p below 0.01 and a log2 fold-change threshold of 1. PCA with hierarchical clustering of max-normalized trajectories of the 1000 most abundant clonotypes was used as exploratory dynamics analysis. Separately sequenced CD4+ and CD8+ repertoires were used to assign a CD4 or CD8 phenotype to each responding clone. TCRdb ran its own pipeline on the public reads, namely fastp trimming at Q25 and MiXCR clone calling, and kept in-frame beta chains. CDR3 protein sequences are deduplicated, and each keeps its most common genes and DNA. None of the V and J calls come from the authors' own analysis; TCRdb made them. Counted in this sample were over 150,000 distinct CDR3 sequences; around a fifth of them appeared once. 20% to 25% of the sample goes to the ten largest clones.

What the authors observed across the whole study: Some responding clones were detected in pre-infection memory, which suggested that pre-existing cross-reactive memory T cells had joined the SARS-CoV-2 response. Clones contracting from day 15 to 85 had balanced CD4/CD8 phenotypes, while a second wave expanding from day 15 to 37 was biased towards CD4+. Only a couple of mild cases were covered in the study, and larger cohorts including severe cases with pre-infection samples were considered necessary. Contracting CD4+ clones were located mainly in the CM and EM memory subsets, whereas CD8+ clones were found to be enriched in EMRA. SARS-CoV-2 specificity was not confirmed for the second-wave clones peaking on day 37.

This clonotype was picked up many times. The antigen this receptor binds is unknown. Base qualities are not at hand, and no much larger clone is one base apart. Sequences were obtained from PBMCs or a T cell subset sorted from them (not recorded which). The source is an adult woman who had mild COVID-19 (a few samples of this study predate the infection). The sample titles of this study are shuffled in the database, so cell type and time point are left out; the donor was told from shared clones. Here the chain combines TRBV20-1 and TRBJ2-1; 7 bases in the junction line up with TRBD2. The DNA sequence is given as TGCAGTGCGCGGGAGTGGGGCAATGAGCAGTTCTTC. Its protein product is CSAREWGNEQFF.